The next 21 T cell receptor beta chains were all read from a single sample in a study of vaccination effects on CD4 cells after COVID-19. No antigens are known for them. Method: immunoSEQ multiplex PCR; TCRdb's copy keeps in-frame clones and lacks some. The sample consists of 66,000 or so clones, approximately 79% of them appearing once. At the end of more than 8 days of culture, CD4+ T cells were isolated. BNT162b2 vaccine or mRNA-1273 vaccine was given to participants in two doses. The source was CD4+ T cells from PBMCs cultured without peptide, collected after COVID-19 vaccination. All receptors come from a human donor who received a COVID-19 vaccine.

The chain carries TRBV5-1 and TRBJ1-1; D not resolved. The germline gives CDR1 SGHRS, CDR2 YFSETQ. The V gene lost 7 bases and the J gene lost 1 base, with 11 bases spanning the gap. There are 13 residues in the CDR3. This chain's CDR3 is CASGLLANTEAFF. The DNA for the CDR3 is TGCGCCAGCGGCCTTTTGGCGAACACTGAAGCTTTCTTT.

CDR3 protein: CASSSPGQGNEQYV. The CDR3 nucleotides read TGTGCCAGCAGTTCCCCGGGACAGGGGAACGAGCAGTACGTC. The rearrangement links TRBV28 to TRBJ2-7, with TRBD1 identical over 10 bases. The CDR3 has 14 amino acids. Per the germline V gene, CDR1 is MDHEN and CDR2 is SYDVKM. The junction had 5 bases not matched to a gene; V was cut back by 4 bases and J by 5 bases.

The chain is built from TRBV6-2 or TRBV6-3 and TRBJ1-5; D not resolved. CDR1 is MNHEY and CDR2 is SVGEGT in the germline V gene. V was cut by 6 bases and J by 3 bases, with 9 bases left in between. The CDR3 length is 13 residues. The CDR3 protein is CASSADANQPQHF. In nucleotides, the CDR3 is TGTGCCAGCAGCGCGGACGCCAATCAGCCCCAGCATTTT.

CDR3 loop: CASSLDRRGSYWAQHF. CDR3 coding DNA: TGTGCCAGCAGCTTGGATCGACGGGGGTCTTACTGGGCCCAGCATTTT. The J gene is TRBJ1-5, the V gene TRBV5-5; tentative D call: TRBD1 (5 bases). The germline CDR1 and CDR2 sequences are SGHKS and YYEKEE (reference sequence). This CDR3 comprises 16 residues. V shed 0 bases and J shed 11 bases, with 21 bases lying between them.

The chain joins TRBV24-1 to TRBJ2-2; D possibly corresponds to TRBD2 (6 bases). Looked up from germline, CDR1 is KGHDR and CDR2 is SFDVKD. The CDR3 extends over 14 amino acids. The germline V and J ends were trimmed by 0 bases and 5 bases, with 6 bases remaining between them. CDR3 protein: CATSDLRGTGELFF. CDR3 nucleotide sequence: TGTGCCACCAGTGATTTGCGGGGGACCGGGGAGCTGTTTTTT.

This clone was found once. V usage is TRBV6-5 and J usage is TRBJ1-1, with 7 bases fitting TRBD1. V lost 4 bases and J lost 3; bases outside the gene matches: 5. CDR1 is MNHEY, CDR2 SVGAGI, per germline. The length of the CDR3 is 14 residues. The CDR3 loop is CASSLPGQHTEAFF. The CDR3, as DNA: TGTGCCAGCAGTTTACCGGGACAGCACACTGAAGCTTTCTTT.

CDR3 amino acids: CASYPGADTEAFF. CDR3 nucleotide sequence: TGTGCCAGCTACCCAGGAGCTGACACTGAAGCTTTCTTT. V usage is TRBV18 and J usage is TRBJ1-1, with unresolved D. V lost 7 bases and J lost 3, with 12 bases in between. This CDR3 has 13 residues. Germline-derived CDR1 and CDR2 are KGHSH and LQKENI.

This rearrangement joins TRBV10-3 to TRBJ2-7; no definite D call. Germline-derived CDR1 and CDR2 are ENHRY and SYGVKD. V was pared by 2 bases and J by 0 bases, with 8 bases between. The CDR3 loop spans 14 amino acids. CDR3 in amino acids: CAISEGTSSYEQYV. The CDR3 region has the DNA TGTGCCATCAGTGAGGGCACCAGCTCCTACGAGCAGTACGTC.

The chain combines TRBV9 with TRBJ2-1; possible D gene TRBD1, 6 bases. The CDR3 sequence is 14 residues long. Trimming left V 4 bases short and J 1 base short, with 9 bases between. Germline CDR1 reads SGDLS; CDR2 reads YYNGEE. This CDR3 reads CASSLQGSYNEQFF. The CDR3 DNA reads as TGTGCCAGCAGCTTACAGGGTTCCTACAATGAGCAGTTCTTC.

Only one count was recorded for this clone. This sequence joins TRBV7-2 and TRBJ2-3; tentatively, D is TRBD1 or TRBD2 (5 bases each). V dropped 3 bases and J dropped 4 bases, with 14 bases sitting between them. The CDR3 runs 15 residues. The germline V gene encodes CDR1 SGHTA and CDR2 FQGNSA. As DNA, the CDR3 is TGTGCCAGCAGCTTTCAGGCCGGGGACCCAGATACGCAGTATTTT. Its protein product is CASSFQAGDPDTQYF.

This clone was seen only a few times. J is TRBJ2-6 and V is TRBV30, with D hard to call. Trimming cost V 1 base and J 5 bases, with 0 bases left between them. There are 11 residues in the CDR3. CDR1 is GTSNPN, CDR2 SVGIG, per germline (reference sequence). The CDR3 nucleotides read TGTGCCTGGAGTGGGGCCAACGTCCTGACTTTC. Protein: CAWSGANVLTF. The full variable domain, completed using reference TRBV30 and TRBJ2-6, is SQTIHQWPATLVQPVGSPLSLECTVEGTSNPNLYWYRQAAGRGLQLLFYSVGIGQISSEVPQNLSASRPQDRQFILSSKKLLLSDSGFYLCAWSGANVLTFGAGSRLTVL.

This clone was detected only a few times. This rearrangement joins TRBV29-1 to TRBJ2-7; either TRBD1 or TRBD2 may fit D (5 bases each). The V gene's germline CDR1 is SQVTM and CDR2 ANQGSEA. CDR3 length: 12 amino acids. Trimming shortened V by 7 bases and J by 2 bases, and 12 bases separated the two germline ends. The CDR3 region is CSGWGIAYEQYV. CDR3 DNA: TGCAGCGGGTGGGGGATAGCCTACGAGCAGTACGTC.

This chain uses TRBV7-2 with TRBJ1-4, with 7 bases matching TRBD1. The CDR3 sequence is 15 residues long. Losses at the gene ends were 5 bases for V and 3 bases for J; bases not matched to a gene: 6. Germline V gene data show CDR1 as SGHTA and CDR2 as FQGNSA. In DNA form, the CDR3 reads TGTGCCAGCAGCAATCCGACAGGGCCTAATGAAAAACTGTTTTTT. It encodes CASSNPTGPNEKLFF.

The CDR3 DNA is TGTGCCAGCAGTACGACCCCGGCTGTTGGCTACACCTTC. The encoded protein is CASSTTPAVGYTF. The V and J genes are TRBV28 and TRBJ1-2; D gene ambiguous. Trimming removed 5 bases from V and 7 bases from J, with 14 bases in between. This CDR3 is built from 13 residues. CDR1 is MDHEN and CDR2 is SYDVKM in the germline V gene.

In regard to this clone: The sample contains more than one DNA sequence encoding this CDR3. This chain uses TRBV5-6 with TRBJ1-5; D ambiguous. The CDR3 spans 13 residues. The ends were cut back, 0 bases at V and 1 base at J, with 2 bases in the middle. Germline CDR1 is SGHDT and CDR2 is YYEEEE. As DNA, the CDR3 is TGTGCCAGCAGCTTGGGGAGCAATCAGCCCCAGCATTTT. Its translation: CASSLGSNQPQHF. The entire variable domain, with the rest obtained from reference TRBV5-6 and TRBJ1-5, is as follows: DAGVTQSPTHLIKTRGQQVTLRCSPKSGHDTVSWYQQALGQGPQFIFQYYEEEERQRGNFPDRFSGHQFPNYSSELNVNALLLGDSALYLCASSLGSNQPQHFGDGTRLSIL.

The rearrangement joins TRBV19 to TRBJ2-1; TRBD2 aligns across 10 bases. CDR1 is LNHDA and CDR2 is SQIVND in the germline V gene (reference sequence). After removal of 6 bases from V and 4 bases from J, the junction contained 12 bases not matched to a gene. The CDR3 extends over 17 amino acids. CDR3 DNA: TGTGCCAGTAGGTCTTTGGCTAGCGGGGGCGAATACAATGAGCAGTTCTTC. Its translation is CASRSLASGGEYNEQFF.

The rearrangement joins TRBV6-5 to TRBJ1-2; no definite D call. Germline V lookup: CDR1 MNHEY, CDR2 SVGAGI. Trimming pared 5 bases from V and 4 bases from J, leaving 8 bases between. The CDR3 sequence is 12 residues long. The CDR3 here is CASSRQSYGYTF. As DNA, the CDR3 is TGTGCCAGCAGTCGGCAGAGCTATGGCTACACCTTC.

The chain combines TRBV7-2 with TRBJ1-2; 9 nucleotides match TRBD1. The J segment lost 0 bases and the V segment lost 5 bases, leaving 7 bases of the junction unmatched. Germline V gene lookup returns CDR1 SGHTA and CDR2 FQGNSA. The CDR3 extends over 16 amino acids. The CDR3 DNA reads as TGTGCCAGCAGCGTAGAACAGGGGGCGACTAACTATGGCTACACCTTC. It is translated as CASSVEQGATNYGYTF.

This chain joins TRBV7-8 and TRBJ2-7; 7 nucleotides agree with TRBD1. The CDR3 length is 14 residues. V lost 1 base to trimming and J lost 1 base; unmatched junction nucleotides: 1. Germline assignment: CDR1 SGHVS and CDR2 FQNEAQ. In DNA, the CDR3 is TGTGCCAGCAGCTTAGGGGGACAGTCCTACGAGCAGTACGTC. It specifies CASSLGGQSYEQYV.

This clone was recorded a few times. This rearrangement joins TRBV5-1 to TRBJ2-2; 8 positions match TRBD2. The CDR3 consists of 15 residues. The germline CDR1 and CDR2 sequences are SGHRS and YFSETQ. The trim removed 0 bases at V and 3 bases at J, leaving 1 base unmatched. The chain's CDR3 is CASSLARGDTGELFF. CDR3 DNA sequence: TGCGCCAGCAGCTTGGCGCGGGGGGACACCGGGGAGCTGTTTTTT.

V is TRBV5-1 and J is TRBJ1-4; a possible D gene is TRBD1 (6 bases). The CDR3 spans 14 residues. From germline, CDR1 is SGHRS and CDR2 YFSETQ. The V and J ends lost 5 bases and 8 bases respectively, with 16 bases between them. The CDR3 protein is CASRPGGADEKLFF. In nucleotides, the CDR3 is TGCGCCAGCAGACCCGGGGGGGCGGACGAAAAACTGTTTTTT.